The 24 T cell receptor beta chains reported below all come from one sample, sequenced in a study of blood T cell repertoires in COVID-19 (TCRdb year 2020). The library was made by the immunoSEQ multiplex PCR assay. The source is immuneACCESS, and TCRdb retained only in-frame sequences with V and J called. Part of the clones is not carried over; for the studies checked, unresolved V genes explain less than half of this, and the remainder is unexplained. The sample table contains 150,000 to 170,000 clones; only one count was recorded for roughly 83% of them. About an eighth of the sample goes to the ten largest clones. The specimen was peripheral blood. The origin of the receptors is a woman aged 55-69 years with COVID-19, enrolled during active disease.

V gene TRBV7-6 combines with J gene TRBJ2-2, with 9 bases identical to TRBD1. Germline loops: CDR1 SGHVS, CDR2 FNYEAQ. The junction had 6 bases not matched to a gene; V was cut back by 5 bases and J by 5 bases. The CDR3 length is 15 residues. CDR3 sequence reads: CASSGTGQGTGELFF. The CDR3 DNA reads as TGTGCCAGCAGCGGGACAGGGCAGGGGACCGGGGAGCTGTTTTTT.

This clone has only a few counts. The chain has TRBV29-1 and TRBJ1-4; 8 nucleotides align to TRBD1. V trimming: 7 bases; J trimming: 7 bases; junction bases outside the gene matches: 20. The length of the CDR3 is 17 residues. The V gene's germline CDR1 is SQVTM and CDR2 ANQGSEA. CDR3 sequence: CSAMKNAGGTGREKLFF. The DNA of the CDR3 is TGCAGCGCCATGAAAAACGCTGGTGGGACAGGACGTGAAAAACTGTTTTTT.

As to this clone: The sample holds other DNA sequences that translate to the same CDR3. The chain is built from TRBV19 and TRBJ1-3, with D tentatively TRBD1 (5 bases). Germline V gene lookup returns CDR1 LNHDA and CDR2 SQIVND (reference sequence). V was shortened by 2 bases and J by 0 bases, with 5 bases between the two germline ends. This CDR3 region has 14 residues. CDR3 coding DNA: TGTGCCAGTAGTATAAGGGGCTCTGGAAACACCATATATTTT. The encoded protein is CASSIRGSGNTIYF.

This rearrangement joins TRBV9 to TRBJ2-1; D is perhaps TRBD1 (6 bases). The CDR3 is 17 amino acids. V lost 0 bases and J 0 bases, leaving 13 bases between the germline ends. CDR1 and CDR2 (germline): SGDLS, YYNGEE. The CDR3 nucleotides read TGTGCCAGCAGCGTAGACAGGGAGCCGCGCTCCTACAATGAGCAGTTCTTC. Translated: CASSVDREPRSYNEQFF.

The chain carries TRBV10-2 and TRBJ2-1; 11 positions match TRBD2. V dropped 6 bases and J dropped 4; count of bases not matched to a gene: 5. Germline CDR1 WSHSY, CDR2 SAAADI. The length of the CDR3 is 15 residues. This CDR3 reads CASRSGLAVYNEQFF. The CDR3 region has the DNA TGCGCCAGCAGATCGGGACTAGCGGTATACAATGAGCAGTTCTTC.

The chain joins TRBV29-1 to TRBJ1-1; possible D gene TRBD1, 6 bases. This CDR3 region has 12 residues. CDR1 is SQVTM and CDR2 is ANQGSEA in the germline V gene. The CDR3 DNA follows: TGCAGTGGGGCTCCAGGGGCCACTGAAGCTTTCTTT. This translates into CSGAPGATEAFF.

The rearrangement uses TRBV4-1 and TRBJ2-2; D is undetermined. The CDR3 extends over 13 amino acids. Germline V gene lookup returns CDR1 MGHRA and CDR2 YSYEKL. V lost 4 bases and J 5 bases, leaving 8 bases between the germline ends. The CDR3 here is CASSLILTGELFF. DNA for the CDR3: TGCGCCAGCAGCCTGATCCTAACCGGGGAGCTGTTTTTT.

The chain uses TRBV9 and TRBJ1-1, with D uncertain. The CDR3 runs 14 residues. V was pared by 1 base and J by 1 base, with 8 bases between. Germline V gives CDR1 SGDLS, CDR2 YYNGEE. CDR3 bases: TGTGCCAGCAGCGTAACACCCACGAACACTGAAGCTTTCTTT. Amino acids: CASSVTPTNTEAFF.

The J gene is TRBJ1-1, the V gene TRBV11-3; 8 bases line up with TRBD1. Trimming took 1 base from V and 4 from J; bases not matched to a gene: 5. Germline CDR1 is SGHNT and CDR2 is YENEEA. The CDR3 spans 15 residues. CDR3 DNA sequence: TGTGCCAGCAGCTTAGGGCGGACAGGGTCCACTGAAGCTTTCTTT. Translation: CASSLGRTGSTEAFF.

CDR3: CASSLMGGLNTEAFF. For the CDR3, the DNA is TGTGCCAGCAGCTTAATGGGGGGGCTGAACACTGAAGCTTTCTTT. The chain has TRBV7-3 and TRBJ1-1; possible D gene TRBD1, 6 bases. This CDR3 is 15 amino acids long. CDR1 is SGHTA and CDR2 is FQGTGA in the germline V gene. Between the trimmed V and J ends, which lost 1 base and 0 bases, there was a span of 9 bases. Combining the CDR3 with reference TRBV7-3 and TRBJ1-1 gives the whole variable domain GAGVSQTPSNKVTEKGKYVELRCDPISGHTALYWYRQSLGQGPEFLIYFQGTGAADDSGLPNDRFFAVRPEGSVSTLKIQRTERGDSAVYLCASSLMGGLNTEAFFGQGTRLTVV.

The chain employs TRBV4-1 and TRBJ1-6, with TRBD1 matching over 10 bases. Germline values: CDR1 MGHRA, CDR2 YSYEKL. The CDR3 runs to 14 residues. Trimming took 3 bases from V and 7 from J; bases not matched to a gene: 0. CDR3 in amino acids: CASSQGQGNSPLHF. For the CDR3, the DNA is TGCGCCAGCAGCCAGGGACAGGGGAATTCACCCCTCCACTTT.

The J gene is TRBJ2-5, the V gene TRBV27, with 10 positions matching TRBD2. Germline V gene sequence: CDR1 MNHEY, CDR2 SMNVEV (reference sequence). Trimming cost V 4 bases and J 3 bases; bases outside gene matches: 14. This CDR3 contains 18 residues. CDR3 sequence (DNA): TGTGCCAGCAGTTCGATCCTCCGGCTAGCGGGGGAAGAAGAGACCCAGTACTTC. Protein product: CASSSILRLAGEEETQYF.

V and J are TRBV24-1 and TRBJ2-1; TRBD2 is a possible D gene (6 bases). V shed 1 base and J shed 6 bases, with 6 bases lying between them. The length of the CDR3 is 13 residues. The V gene's germline CDR1 is KGHDR and CDR2 SFDVKD. This CDR3 reads CATSDFGGNEQFF. In nucleotides, the CDR3 is TGTGCCACCAGTGATTTCGGGGGCAATGAGCAGTTCTTC.

This clone was counted a few times. J is TRBJ2-5 and V is TRBV5-1; the D gene is possibly TRBD2 (5 bases). V was clipped by 3 bases and J by 2 bases, with 8 bases between them. Germline CDR1 reads SGHRS; CDR2 reads YFSETQ. There are 13 residues in the CDR3. CDR3 sequence (DNA): TGCGCCAGCAGCTCCCGGGAACAAGAGACCCAGTACTTC. This gives the protein CASSSREQETQYF.

V usage is TRBV10-2 and J usage is TRBJ2-5, with TRBD2 matching 9 bases. From germline, CDR1 is WSHSY and CDR2 SAAADI. Trimming took 6 bases from V and 4 from J; bases not matched to a gene: 9. This CDR3 contains 15 residues. The CDR3 DNA reads as TGCGCCAGCAGGACTAGCGGCAGGGGAGGAGAGACCCAGTACTTC. Translation gives CASRTSGRGGETQYF.

The V gene is TRBV7-2, the J gene TRBJ2-1, with 8 bases that match TRBD2. CDR3 size: 15 residues. CDR1 and CDR2 from the germline V gene are SGHTA and FQGNSA. The V gene end was trimmed by 1 base and the J gene end by 6 bases; junction bases not matched to a gene: 5. DNA of the CDR3: TGTGCCAGCAGCTTAGGTGGTAGCGGGGTCAATGAGCAGTTCTTC. Its translation is CASSLGGSGVNEQFF.

The chain joins TRBV2 to TRBJ2-1, with 7 positions matching TRBD2. V was pared by 6 bases and J by 8 bases, with 16 bases of the junction left unmatched. There are 16 residues in the CDR3. Germline lookup yields CDR1 SNHLY and CDR2 FYNNEI. As DNA, the CDR3 is TGTGCCAGCAGAGGAACACGGCGGGAGAAGAGGGATGAGCAGTTCTTC. Translated, it gives CASRGTRREKRDEQFF.

As DNA, the CDR3 is TGTGCCAGCAGCTTACAGGGGTATGACTATGGCTACACCTTC. Its translation is CASSLQGYDYGYTF. The rearrangement uses TRBV5-4 and TRBJ1-2; 7 bases are a match to TRBD1. Germline loops: CDR1 SGHNT, CDR2 YYREEE (reference sequence). V dropped 2 bases and J dropped 3; count of bases not matched to a gene: 4. CDR3 length: 14 amino acids.

This clone was detected once. The J gene is TRBJ1-5, the V gene TRBV12-3 or TRBV12-4; no reliable D call. There are 13 residues in the CDR3. Trimming took off 3 bases at V and 5 bases at J, with 8 bases between the two ends. In nucleotides, the CDR3 is TGTGCCAGCAGTTTGTGGGCTGATCAGCCCCAGCATTTT. Translation gives CASSLWADQPQHF.

This chain connects TRBV19 to TRBJ1-1, with 7 bases that match TRBD1. CDR1 and CDR2 (germline): LNHDA, SQIVND (reference sequence). This CDR3 region has 18 residues. Trimming cost V 4 bases and J 1 base; bases outside gene matches: 15. This CDR3 reads CASSTRGTVIKGNTEAFF. The CDR3 coding sequence is TGTGCCAGTAGTACAAGGGGGACAGTCATTAAGGGGAACACTGAAGCTTTCTTT.

This clone was counted once. V gene TRBV29-1 combines with J gene TRBJ1-4, with TRBD1 as a possible D gene (5 bases). The CDR3 is made up of 15 amino acids. Per germline, CDR1 SQVTM and CDR2 ANQGSEA. Trimming stripped 1 base from V and 0 bases from J, with 9 bases between. The chain's CDR3 is CSVEGDSSTNEKLFF. CDR3 bases: TGCAGCGTTGAAGGTGACAGTTCAACTAATGAAAAACTGTTTTTT. Filled out from reference TRBV29-1 and TRBJ1-4, the complete variable domain reads SAVISQKPSRDICQRGTSLTIQCQVDSQVTMMFWYRQQPGQSLTLIATANQGSEATYESGFVIDKFPISRPNLTFSTLTVSNMSPEDSSIYLCSVEGDSSTNEKLFFGSGTQLSVL.

The V call is TRBV19, the J call TRBJ1-1; 12 nucleotides agree with TRBD1. Germline CDR1 and CDR2: LNHDA and SQIVND (reference sequence). The CDR3 loop spans 17 amino acids. V shed 7 bases, J shed 0 bases, and the junction held 9 bases outside the gene matches. CDR3 region: CASKGGDRGHLNTEAFF. CDR3 in DNA: TGTGCCAGTAAGGGTGGGGACAGGGGGCATTTGAACACTGAAGCTTTCTTT.

CDR3 nucleotide sequence: TGCGCCAGCAGCCAAGACGGTGAGCAGTTCTTC. Protein product: CASSQDGEQFF. V and J are TRBV4-1 and TRBJ2-1, with D unresolved. The germline V and J ends were trimmed by 0 bases and 9 bases, with 3 bases remaining between them. Per germline, CDR1 MGHRA and CDR2 YSYEKL. This CDR3 has 11 residues.

Concerning this clone: Because the CDR3's place on the DNA is in doubt, the DNA is left out and the CDR3 is given as listed by TCRdb. This CDR3 is CASSSSASGSYNEQFF. This chain connects TRBV5-4 to TRBJ2-1; the table assigns TRBD2, which was not confirmed against the DNA. The CDR3 has 16 amino acids, counting both end residues. In germline, CDR1 is SGHNT, CDR2 YYREEE (reference sequence).